This T cell receptor (beta chain) stems from a study of regulatory T cells in long-lasting Graves disease (dated by TCRdb to the early 2020s). Turning to the overall study: Newly diagnosed Graves' disease patients had taken antithyroid drugs for less than 3 months. This study used TCR sequencing and RNA sequencing of peripheral blood to compare persistent Graves' disease patients against newly diagnosed Graves' disease patients. The study was registered as a clinical trial and conducted in China. A total of some 35 samples underwent TCR sequencing: about 13 from persistent and 20 from newly diagnosed Graves' disease patients.

Turning to this clonotype: Its binding antigen is unknown. No much larger clonotype is one base removed from it; base qualities were not supplied.

V gives up 8 bases and J gives up 4 bases, and the segment between their germline ends measures 14 bases. The CDR3, from cysteine to phenylalanine, totals 14 residues. Only the CDR3 region is kept as DNA, spanning 42 bases read in frame from base 1. The germline V gene (reference sequence) supplies CDR1 LNHNV and CDR2 YYDKDF. General conclusions and limits of the study: Peripheral blood alone was examined, since thyroid tissue, which constituted the primary lesion, could not be accessed. Persistent disease showed preferential use of TRBV28, TRBJ1-2 and TRBJ2-5, whereas newly diagnosed disease favored TRBV20-1 and TRBJ2-1. Only the TCR beta chain was sequenced and analyzed. Lower TCR Shannon entropy and fewer highly expanded clones were observed in persistent Graves' disease patients than in newly diagnosed patients, which suggested clonal expansion. The authors acknowledged the small sample size as a limitation that may reduce accuracy. Patients with persistent disease shared more public clonotypes (around 2,700) than newly diagnosed patients did (around 1,000).

The protocol used for the library was multiplex PCR. The instrument was an Illumina HiSeq 4000. TCR beta libraries were built with iRepertoire HTBI primers and Arm-PCR amplification of CDR3 regions. PCR products were gel purified before sequencing. For the original study's pipeline: Gene usage analysis of CDR3 amino acid clonotypes used the approximately 62 TRBV and 14 TRBJ segments found across samples. COPE and FqMerger were used to merge filtered high-quality paired reads into contigs. Contigs were aligned with BLAST to IMGT TRBV, TRBD and TRBJ reference genes, and CDR3 was defined per IMGT. Any clonotype with a frequency above 0.1% was classified as a highly expanded clone. Shannon entropy was used to measure repertoire diversity, and the Gini coefficient was used to measure V-J evenness. A clonotype was considered public if more than one individual shared it. The public reads were reprocessed in TCRdb via fastp at Q25 and MiXCR, keeping in-frame beta chains. Here each entry gathers all rows of one CDR3 protein and keeps the most common genes and DNA. The V and J calls and clone size come from TCRdb's table, not from the authors' own analysis. The sample table lists hundreds of thousands of distinct CDR3 sequences, about 16% of them with a count of one. Jointly, the top ten make up about 17% of the sample.

The time point label corresponds to: newly diagnosed GD, antithyroid drugs for less than 3 months. RNA was extracted from PBMCs in TRIzol for both TCR sequencing and RNA sequencing. The diagnosis of Graves' disease followed American Thyroid Association guidelines. Patients for the study were recruited at an endocrinology department in Xi'an, China. Each patient gave 7 to 9.5 milliliters of peripheral blood, collected in an EDTA anticoagulant tube. Ficoll Paque Plus density gradient separation was used to isolate PBMCs, and no further T cell sorting was performed. An Agilent 2100 Bioanalyzer and agarose gel were used to assess RNA quality, and a NanoDrop 2000 was used to measure RNA concentration. Another study also made use of these data, one on T cells in Graves' hyperthyroidism and ophthalmopathy. As described in the second report: Graves' hyperthyroidism was defined as stable when no progression to ophthalmopathy occurred over 18 months of follow-up. The hyperthyroidism patients were between 18 and 65 years old and newly diagnosed, with a disease duration of less than 2 months. Any patient with an uncontrolled infection, another autoimmune disease, pregnancy or lactation was excluded. Diagnoses were based on clinical symptoms, serum thyroxine and TRAb, thyroid ultrasound and orbital computed tomography. The TCR CDR3 was subjected to a first round of RT-PCR using the HTBI primer set and the Qiagen OneStep RT-PCR kit. Most expanded thyroid clonotypes (frequency above 0.001) were also found in blood, which suggests that blood repertoires may mirror thyroid immune responses. Ophthalmopathy was separated from stable hyperthyroidism by a 13 V-J signature model, with around 90% sensitivity and roughly 84% specificity obtained in cross-validation and 80%/75% obtained in testing. In validation, the model predicted progression to ophthalmopathy with approximately 71% sensitivity and approximately 78% specificity, a median of 6.5 months before onset. TCR V-J signatures able to tell the groups apart were searched for in a discovery cohort of approximately 95 patients, of whom roughly 42 had Graves' ophthalmopathy and about 60 had stable Graves' hyperthyroidism. An independent validation cohort of about 19 hyperthyroidism patients and some 15 patients who later progressed to ophthalmopathy tested prospective prediction of ophthalmopathy. The 85 to 100 discovery patients were divided at random into training and test sets in a 7:3 ratio. The study also compared thyroid tissue and blood T-cell repertoires from about six Graves' hyperthyroidism patients. After sampling, hyperthyroidism patients received methimazole starting at 30 mg daily, and ophthalmopathy patients received high-dose intravenous methylprednisolone. Libraries were constructed in a second round of multiplex PCR, after which size selection and purification were performed. Paired-end sequencing of the libraries was performed with 100 bp reads on an Illumina HiSeq2000. Raw data were processed with SOAPnuke, discarding reads with adapters, uncalled bases, mean Phred below 15, or no exact constant-primer or identifier match. COPE v1.2.5 was used to merge high-quality paired reads, and clonotypes were defined as unique nucleotide sequences. Clonotypes were aligned to IMGT TRBV, TRBD and TRBJ reference segments using MiTCR v1.1. The analysis included only V-J combinations with a frequency above 0.0001, which together covered roughly 99% of the repertoires. The TCS score was defined as F50 (clonal expansion) divided by E x V (chaos), with BLOSUM62-based TCRdist calculated between CDR3 peptides within each V-J. Welch's t-statistics and random forest reduced several hundred V-J features to 13, which were used in a naive Bayes classifier (R e1071). Sample size was not statistically predetermined, and blinding of investigators to group allocation was not performed. The paper describes TCR Vbeta CDR3 sequencing of fewer than 150 peripheral blood samples, made up of 43 ophthalmopathy patients, some 80 hyperthyroidism patients and 17 progressor patients.

The chain couples TRBV15 to TRBJ1-4; the D gene is perhaps TRBD1, on 5 matching bases. This specimen consisted of peripheral blood mononuclear cells (PBMCs), obtained at new diagnosis, from a patient treated with antithyroid drugs. The TCR originated in a woman in her twenties or thirties with Graves disease. Donor details come from another sample of the same person, matched by shared clones. The CDR3 loop reads CATDGGGINEKLFF. At the DNA level, the sequence is TGTGCCACCGACGGGGGGGGAATTAATGAAAAACTGTTTTTT.